This T cell receptor (beta chain) was sequenced in a study of blood T cell repertoires in COVID-19. Using immunoSEQ multiplex PCR, the repertoire was profiled, and TCRdb retains in-frame clones only, with some absent. The top ten clones hold approximately 1.8% of a sample with around 94,000 clones, 86% of them seen once. What was sequenced was peripheral blood. The source is a man aged 80 or over with acute or convalescent COVID-19.

The CDR3 region is CASSSLRGDDTQYF. The DNA of the CDR3 is TGTGCCAGCAGTTCTCTGAGAGGCGACGATACGCAGTATTTT. The J gene is TRBJ2-3, the V gene TRBV27; D is ambiguous. The V gene's germline CDR1 is MNHEY and CDR2 SMNVEV (reference sequence). CDR3 size: 14 residues. The V gene lost 4 bases and the J gene lost 6 bases, with 14 bases spanning the gap.